The present T cell receptor beta chain was sequenced within a study of T cells in Graves' hyperthyroidism and ophthalmopathy. There were TCR beta CDR3 regions amplified from RNA transcripts. With the HTBI primer set, the TCR CDR3 went through a first round of RT-PCR. TCRdb reprocessed the multiplex PCR reads via MiXCR and lists one record per CDR3 protein. The sample yields around 440,000 distinct CDR3 sequences, approximately 14% seen once. There are 15 residues in the CDR3. Trimming pared 1 base from V and 0 bases from J, leaving 9 bases between. Looked up from germline, CDR1 is LNHDA and CDR2 is SQIVND (reference sequence). General observations from the study: The model anticipated ophthalmopathy a median approximately 6.6 months pre-onset.

Each diagnosis drew on symptoms, thyroxine, TRAb, thyroid ultrasound and orbital computed tomography findings. This clonotype has a handful of counts. What it binds is not known. The receptor was isolated from a woman in her late teens or twenties with Graves' hyperthyroidism. This chain links TRBV19 with TRBJ1-1; a possible D gene is TRBD1 (5 bases). The sequencing sample was made of blood. The CDR3 DNA follows: TGTGCCAGTAGTATAGGACAGCGAATGAACACTGAAGCTTTCTTT. The encoded protein is CASSIGQRMNTEAFF.